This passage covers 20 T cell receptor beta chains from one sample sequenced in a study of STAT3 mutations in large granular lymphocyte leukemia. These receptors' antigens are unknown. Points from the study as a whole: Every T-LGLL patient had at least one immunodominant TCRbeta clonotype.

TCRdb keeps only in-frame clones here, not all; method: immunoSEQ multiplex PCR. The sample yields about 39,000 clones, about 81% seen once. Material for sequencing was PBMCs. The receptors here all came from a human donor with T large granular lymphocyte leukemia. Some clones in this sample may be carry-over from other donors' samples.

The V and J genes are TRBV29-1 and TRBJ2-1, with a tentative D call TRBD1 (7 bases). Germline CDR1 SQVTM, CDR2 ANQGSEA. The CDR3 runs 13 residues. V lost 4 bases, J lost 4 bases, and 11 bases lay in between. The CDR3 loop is CSVGGDSYNEQFF. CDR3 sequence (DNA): TGCAGCGTTGGGGGGGACAGTTACAATGAGCAGTTCTTC.

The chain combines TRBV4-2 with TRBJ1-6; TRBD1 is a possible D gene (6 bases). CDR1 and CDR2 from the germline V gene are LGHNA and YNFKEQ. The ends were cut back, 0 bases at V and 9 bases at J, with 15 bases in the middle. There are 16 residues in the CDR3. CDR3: CASSQDGRGSSSPLHF. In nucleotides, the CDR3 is TGTGCCAGCAGCCAAGACGGCAGGGGTAGTAGTTCACCCCTCCACTTT.

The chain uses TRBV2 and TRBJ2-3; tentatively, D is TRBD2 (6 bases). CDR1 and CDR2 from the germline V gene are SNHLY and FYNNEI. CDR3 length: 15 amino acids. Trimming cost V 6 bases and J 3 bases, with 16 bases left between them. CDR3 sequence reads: CASRRGGAGTDTQYF. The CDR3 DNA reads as TGTGCCAGCAGACGTGGTGGGGCGGGAACAGATACGCAGTATTTT.

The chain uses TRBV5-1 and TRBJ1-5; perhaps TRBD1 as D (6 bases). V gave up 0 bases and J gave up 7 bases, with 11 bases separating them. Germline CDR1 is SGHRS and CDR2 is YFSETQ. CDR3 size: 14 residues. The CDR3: CASSLEGEGQPQHF. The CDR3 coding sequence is TGCGCCAGCAGCTTGGAGGGGGAGGGGCAGCCCCAGCATTTT.

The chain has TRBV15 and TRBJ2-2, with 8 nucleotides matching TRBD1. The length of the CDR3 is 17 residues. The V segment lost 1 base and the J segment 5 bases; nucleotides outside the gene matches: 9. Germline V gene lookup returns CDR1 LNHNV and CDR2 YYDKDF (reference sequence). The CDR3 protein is CATSRGSGTGKTGELFF. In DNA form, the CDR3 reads TGTGCCACCAGCAGAGGTTCCGGGACAGGAAAGACCGGGGAGCTGTTTTTT. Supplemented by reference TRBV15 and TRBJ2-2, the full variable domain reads DAMVIQNPRYQVTQFGKPVTLSCSQTLNHNVMYWYQQKSSQAPKLLFHYYDKDFNNEADTPDNFQSRRPNTSFCFLDIRSPGLGDTAMYLCATSRGSGTGKTGELFFGEGSRLTVL.

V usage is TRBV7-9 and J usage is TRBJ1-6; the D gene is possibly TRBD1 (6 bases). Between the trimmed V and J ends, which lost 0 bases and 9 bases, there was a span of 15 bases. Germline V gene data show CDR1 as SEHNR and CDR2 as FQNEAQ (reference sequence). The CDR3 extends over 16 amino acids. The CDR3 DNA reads TGTGCCAGCAGCTTAGCCGGGGGGCCAGCTTCTTCACCCCTCCACTTT. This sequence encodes CASSLAGGPASSPLHF. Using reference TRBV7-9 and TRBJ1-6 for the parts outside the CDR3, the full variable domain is DTGVSQNPRHKITKRGQNVTFRCDPISEHNRLYWYRQTLGQGPEFLTYFQNEAQLEKSRLLSDRFSAERPKGSFSTLEIQRTEQGDSAMYLCASSLAGGPASSPLHFGNGTRLTVT.

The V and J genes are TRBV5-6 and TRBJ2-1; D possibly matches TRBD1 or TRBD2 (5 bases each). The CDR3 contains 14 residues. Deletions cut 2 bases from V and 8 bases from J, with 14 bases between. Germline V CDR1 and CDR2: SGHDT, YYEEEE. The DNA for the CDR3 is TGTGCCAGCAGCTTTGGGACCCATGGGGATGAGCAGTTCTTC. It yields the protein CASSFGTHGDEQFF.

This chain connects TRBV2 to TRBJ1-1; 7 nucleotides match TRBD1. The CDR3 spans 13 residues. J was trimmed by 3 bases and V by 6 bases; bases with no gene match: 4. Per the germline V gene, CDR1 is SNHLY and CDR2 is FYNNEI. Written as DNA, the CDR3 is TGTGCCAGCAGCGCGGACAGGTACACTGAAGCTTTCTTT. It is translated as CASSADRYTEAFF.

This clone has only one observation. CDR3 nucleotide sequence: TGTGCCAGCAGCTTAGGGACTCAGGTCTATGGCTACACCTTC. The encoded protein is CASSLGTQVYGYTF. The chain has TRBV7-2 and TRBJ1-2, with D hard to call. V shed 1 base and J shed 4 bases, with 10 bases lying between them. Germline CDR1 SGHTA, CDR2 FQGNSA. The CDR3 contains 14 residues.

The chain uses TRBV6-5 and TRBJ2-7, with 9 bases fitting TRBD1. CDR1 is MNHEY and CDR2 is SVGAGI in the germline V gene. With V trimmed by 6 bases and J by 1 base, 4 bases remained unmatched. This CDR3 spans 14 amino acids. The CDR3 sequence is CASREGQGSYEQYV. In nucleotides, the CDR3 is TGTGCCAGCAGGGAGGGACAGGGATCCTACGAGCAGTACGTC.

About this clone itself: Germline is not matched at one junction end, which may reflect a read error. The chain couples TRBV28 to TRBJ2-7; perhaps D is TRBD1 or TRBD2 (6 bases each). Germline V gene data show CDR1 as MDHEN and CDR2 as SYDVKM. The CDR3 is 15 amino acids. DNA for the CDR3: TGTGCCAGCCGTTTAACGGTCGAACAGGGAGGAAAGCAGTACTTC. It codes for CASRLTVEQGGKQYF.

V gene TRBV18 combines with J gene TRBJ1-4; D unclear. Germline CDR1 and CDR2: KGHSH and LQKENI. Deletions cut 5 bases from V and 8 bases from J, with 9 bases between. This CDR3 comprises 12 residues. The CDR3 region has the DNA TGTGCCAGCTCAGTCAGAGGCGAAAAACTGTTTTTT. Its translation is CASSVRGEKLFF.

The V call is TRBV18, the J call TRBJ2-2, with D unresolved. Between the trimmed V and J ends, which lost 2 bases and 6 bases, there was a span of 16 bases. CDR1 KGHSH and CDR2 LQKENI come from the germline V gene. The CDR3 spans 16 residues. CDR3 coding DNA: TGTGCCAGCTCACCAAACTCCCAGCCCTGGGCCGGGGAGCTGTTTTTT. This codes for CASSPNSQPWAGELFF.

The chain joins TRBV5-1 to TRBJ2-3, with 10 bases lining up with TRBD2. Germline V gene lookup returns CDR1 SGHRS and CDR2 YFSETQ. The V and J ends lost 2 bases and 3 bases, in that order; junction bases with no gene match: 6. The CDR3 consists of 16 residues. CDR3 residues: CASSFPSGGVTDTQYF. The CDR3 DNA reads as TGCGCCAGCAGCTTCCCCAGCGGGGGGGTAACAGATACGCAGTATTTT.

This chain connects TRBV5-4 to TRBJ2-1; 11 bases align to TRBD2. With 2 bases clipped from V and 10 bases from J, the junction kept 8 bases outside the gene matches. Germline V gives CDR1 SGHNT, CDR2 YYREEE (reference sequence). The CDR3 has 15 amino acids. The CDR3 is CASSFSGGDLKEQFF. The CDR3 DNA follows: TGTGCCAGCAGCTTTAGCGGGGGGGACCTAAAGGAGCAGTTCTTC.

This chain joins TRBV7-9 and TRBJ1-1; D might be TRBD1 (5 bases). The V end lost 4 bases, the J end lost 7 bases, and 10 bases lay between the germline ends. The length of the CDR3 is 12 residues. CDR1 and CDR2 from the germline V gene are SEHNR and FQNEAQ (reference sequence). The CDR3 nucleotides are TGTGCCAGCAGCTCCCGTGACAGTGAAGCTTTCTTT. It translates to CASSSRDSEAFF.

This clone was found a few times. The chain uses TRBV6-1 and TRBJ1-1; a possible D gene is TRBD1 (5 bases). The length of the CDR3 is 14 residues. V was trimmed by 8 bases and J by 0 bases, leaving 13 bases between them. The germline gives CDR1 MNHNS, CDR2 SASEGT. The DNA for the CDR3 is TGTGCCAGCTGTGCAGGGATTATGAACACTGAAGCTTTCTTT. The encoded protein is CASCAGIMNTEAFF.

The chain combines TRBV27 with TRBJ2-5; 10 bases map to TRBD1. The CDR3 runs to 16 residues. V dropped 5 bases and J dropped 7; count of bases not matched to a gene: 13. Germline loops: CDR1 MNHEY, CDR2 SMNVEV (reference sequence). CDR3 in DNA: TGTGCCAGCAGTCCAGAGGGACAGGGGTCCCCCGGGACCCAGTACTTC. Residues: CASSPEGQGSPGTQYF.

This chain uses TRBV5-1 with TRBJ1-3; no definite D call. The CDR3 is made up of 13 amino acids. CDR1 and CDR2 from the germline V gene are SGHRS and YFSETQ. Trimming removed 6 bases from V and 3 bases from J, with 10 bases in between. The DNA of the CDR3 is TGCGCCAGCACCGTCAATCTTGGAAACACCATATATTTT. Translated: CASTVNLGNTIYF.

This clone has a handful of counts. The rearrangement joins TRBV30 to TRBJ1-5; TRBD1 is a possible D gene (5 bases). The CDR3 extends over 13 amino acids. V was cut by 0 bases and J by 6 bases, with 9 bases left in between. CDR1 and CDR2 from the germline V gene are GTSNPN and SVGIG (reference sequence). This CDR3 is CAWSVGQTQPQHF. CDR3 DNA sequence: TGTGCCTGGAGTGTGGGGCAGACTCAGCCCCAGCATTTT.